The 27 T cell receptor beta chains below come from one sample, sequenced in a study of blood T cell repertoires in COVID-19. Generated by immunoSEQ multiplex PCR, the TCRdb table keeps only in-frame clones and is missing some. The top ten clones hold more than 5% of a sample with about 100,000 clones, 92% of them seen once. The sequenced sample consisted of peripheral blood. The receptors shown here come from a man in his sixties or seventies with acute or convalescent COVID-19.

The J gene is TRBJ2-1, the V gene TRBV2, with D unclear. This CDR3 is 12 amino acids long. V lost 3 bases and J 10 bases, leaving 10 bases between the germline ends. Germline CDR1 and CDR2: SNHLY and FYNNEI. The CDR3 coding sequence is TGTGCCAGCAGTGAGGATCTAGTCGAGCAGTTCTTC. Its protein is CASSEDLVEQFF.

The chain recombines TRBV5-5 with TRBJ1-2; unclear D gene. The CDR3 spans 12 residues. Germline values: CDR1 SGHKS, CDR2 YYEKEE (reference sequence). V was cut by 7 bases and J by 4 bases, with 11 bases left in between. As DNA, the CDR3 is TGTGCCAGCGGATTTTCAGGCTATGGCTACACCTTC. It codes for CASGFSGYGYTF.

The chain recombines TRBV6-4 with TRBJ2-1; 9 positions match TRBD2. Germline CDR1 and CDR2: MRHNA and SNTAGT. V trimming: 6 bases; J trimming: 8 bases; junction bases outside the gene matches: 8. The CDR3 contains 14 residues. CDR3 protein: CASSRLSGGDEQFF. The CDR3 DNA reads as TGTGCCAGCAGCCGTCTTAGCGGGGGTGATGAGCAGTTCTTC.

This clone was seen more than once but under ten times. The chain combines TRBV7-2 with TRBJ1-4, with TRBD1 matching 7 bases. Losses at the gene ends were 1 base for V and 7 bases for J; bases not matched to a gene: 3. This CDR3 spans 14 amino acids. Germline assignment: CDR1 SGHTA and CDR2 FQGNSA. CDR3 DNA: TGTGCCAGCAGCTTAGACAGGGGAAGTGAAAAACTGTTTTTT. Translating it yields CASSLDRGSEKLFF.

The chain recombines TRBV3-1 (or the pseudogene TRBV3-2) with TRBJ2-3, with D hard to call. The CDR3 spans 15 residues. In germline, CDR1 is LGHDT, CDR2 YNNKEL (reference sequence). Between the trimmed V and J ends, which lost 2 bases and 2 bases, there was a span of 11 bases. The CDR3 protein is CASSQNGHHTDTQYF. CDR3 DNA sequence: TGTGCCAGCAGCCAAAATGGCCATCACACAGATACGCAGTATTTT.

V usage is TRBV18 and J usage is TRBJ2-5, with TRBD2 identical over 8 bases. The CDR3 is made up of 17 amino acids. V gave up 0 bases and J gave up 0 bases; unmatched junction bases: 6. CDR1 is KGHSH and CDR2 is LQKENI in the germline V gene. The CDR3 sequence is CASSPPVSSGHQETQYF. In nucleotides, the CDR3 is TGTGCCAGCTCACCACCGGTGTCTAGCGGGCACCAAGAGACCCAGTACTTC. The full variable domain, in which reference TRBV18 and TRBJ2-5 provide the parts outside the CDR3, is NAGVMQNPRHLVRRRGQEARLRCSPMKGHSHVYWYRQLPEEGLKFMVYLQKENIIDESGMPKERFSAEFPKEGPSILRIQQVVRGDSAAYFCASSPPVSSGHQETQYFGPGTRLLVL.

J is TRBJ2-2 and V is TRBV5-4; 7 bases match TRBD2. The CDR3 is made up of 15 amino acids. V was pared by 0 bases and J by 4 bases, with 3 bases of the junction left unmatched. CDR1 SGHNT and CDR2 YYREEE come from the germline V gene (reference sequence). The CDR3 reads CASSLVGGTTGELFF. The CDR3 nucleotides are TGTGCCAGCAGCTTGGTGGGGGGGACCACCGGGGAGCTGTTTTTT. Complete variable domain (other parts from reference TRBV5-4 and TRBJ2-2): ETGVTQSPTHLIKTRGQQVTLRCSSQSGHNTVSWYQQALGQGPQFIFQYYREEENGRGNFPPRFSGLQFPNYSSELNVNALELDDSALYLCASSLVGGTTGELFFGEGSRLTVL.

The chain links TRBV3-1 (or the pseudogene TRBV3-2) to TRBJ1-1; D might be TRBD1 (6 bases). The CDR3 totals 16 residues. V was clipped by 1 base and J by 4 bases, with 16 bases between them. From germline, CDR1 is LGHDT and CDR2 YNNKEL (reference sequence). This CDR3 reads CASSQGVPQGRTEAFF. In nucleotides, the CDR3 is TGTGCCAGCAGCCAAGGGGTGCCCCAGGGGCGCACTGAAGCTTTCTTT.

The V gene is TRBV6-5, the J gene TRBJ1-1; D is perhaps TRBD1 (5 bases). This CDR3 region has 11 residues. CDR1 and CDR2 from the germline V gene are MNHEY and SVGAGI. Trimming stripped 2 bases from V and 11 bases from J, with 9 bases between. CDR3 region: CASSYLGAAFF. CDR3 DNA sequence: TGTGCCAGCAGTTACCTAGGGGCCGCTTTCTTT.

This chain links TRBV4-3 with TRBJ1-5, with a tentative D call TRBD1 (5 bases). Germline CDR1 is LGHNA and CDR2 is YSLEER. The CDR3 consists of 17 residues. V was trimmed by 0 bases and J by 0 bases, leaving 12 bases between them. CDR3 in DNA: TGCGCCAGCAGCCAAGATGCGGGGGATTATAGCAATCAGCCCCAGCATTTT. The encoded protein is CASSQDAGDYSNQPQHF.

V gene TRBV5-1 combines with J gene TRBJ2-3, with D tentatively TRBD2 (5 bases). Between the trimmed V and J ends, which lost 3 bases and 0 bases, there was a span of 14 bases. There are 16 residues in the CDR3. Germline CDR1 is SGHRS and CDR2 is YFSETQ. The CDR3 nucleotides read TGCGCCAGCAGCTCGGATGGGAGAAGGAGCACAGATACGCAGTATTTT. Encoded protein: CASSSDGRRSTDTQYF.

The chain links TRBV29-1 to TRBJ2-7, with 7 bases identical to TRBD2. Germline V gene lookup returns CDR1 SQVTM and CDR2 ANQGSEA. Unmatched junction bases numbered 5, after V lost 3 bases and J lost 0 bases. The CDR3 is made up of 14 amino acids. The CDR3 nucleotides read TGCAGCGTTGAGAGCGGGGAGAGCTCCTACGAGCAGTACTTC. As protein: CSVESGESSYEQYF.

The chain uses TRBV11-2 and TRBJ1-1; TRBD1 might be the D (6 bases). Germline V gene lookup returns CDR1 SGHAT and CDR2 FQNNGV. The CDR3 has 15 residues. The ends were cut back, 3 bases at V and 0 bases at J, with 11 bases in the middle. The CDR3 DNA follows: TGTGCCAGCAGCTTCTGGGGGCGCATGAACACTGAAGCTTTCTTT. It encodes CASSFWGRMNTEAFF.

The gene calls are TRBV29-1 and TRBJ2-1; D is possibly TRBD2 (5 bases). V shed 1 base and J shed 7 bases, with 14 bases lying between them. Germline CDR1 SQVTM, CDR2 ANQGSEA. CDR3 length: 14 amino acids. CDR3 sequence reads: CSVEGAGIWNEQFF. The CDR3 bases are TGCAGCGTTGAAGGGGCCGGGATCTGGAATGAGCAGTTCTTC.

The chain links TRBV4-1 to TRBJ1-6; D may be TRBD1 (5 bases). Deletions cut 1 base from V and 1 base from J, with 14 bases between. CDR1 and CDR2 from the germline V gene are MGHRA and YSYEKL. The CDR3 sequence is 18 residues long. CDR3 residues: CASSQGFRDGSYNSPLHF. The CDR3 bases are TGCGCCAGCAGCCAAGGATTCAGGGATGGGTCCTATAATTCACCCCTCCACTTT.

The gene calls are TRBV20-1 and TRBJ2-7, with 7 bases lining up with TRBD1. The germline V gene encodes CDR1 DFQATT and CDR2 SNEGSKA (reference sequence). V shed 3 bases, J shed 7 bases, and the junction held 6 bases outside the gene matches. CDR3 length equals 12 residues. The CDR3, as DNA: TGCAGTGCTAGTCGACAGGGCCAAGAGCAGTACTTC. It translates to CSASRQGQEQYF.

V and J are TRBV6-5 and TRBJ1-4, with D possibly matching TRBD1 (5 bases). This CDR3 spans 14 amino acids. The V gene lost 6 bases and the J gene lost 5 bases, with 13 bases spanning the gap. CDR1 is MNHEY and CDR2 is SVGAGI in the germline V gene. CDR3 amino acids: CASRPTVRNEKLFF. The CDR3 nucleotides read TGTGCCAGCAGACCGACAGTAAGAAATGAAAAACTGTTTTTT.

The chain combines TRBV19 with TRBJ1-1; 10 bases line up with TRBD1. Germline V gene sequence: CDR1 LNHDA, CDR2 SQIVND (reference sequence). J gave up 5 bases and V 6 bases, and 12 bases lay outside the gene matches. The CDR3 is made up of 16 amino acids. The CDR3 here is CASSDRGRGIVTEAFF. The CDR3 DNA sequence: TGTGCCAGTAGCGACAGGGGGCGAGGGATAGTAACTGAAGCTTTCTTT.

The table lists this clone with a count of one. V is TRBV14 and J is TRBJ1-2; no clear D. The CDR3 sequence is 14 residues long. Trimming left V 7 bases short and J 2 bases short, with 14 bases between. The germline gives CDR1 SGHDN, CDR2 FVKESK. The CDR3 DNA is TGTGCCAGCATACTGAATAAGATCAACTATGGCTACACCTTC. Translation gives CASILNKINYGYTF.

The chain has TRBV7-2 and TRBJ1-2; weak D call: TRBD1 (5 bases). CDR3 length equals 15 residues. Trimming cost V 5 bases and J 2 bases, with 15 bases left between them. From germline, CDR1 is SGHTA and CDR2 FQGNSA. In DNA, the CDR3 is TGTGCCAGCAGCAAACAACAGGCCGCCAACTATGGCTACACCTTC. Amino acids: CASSKQQAANYGYTF.

The gene calls are TRBV7-9 and TRBJ1-2; 9 nucleotides line up with TRBD1. The CDR3 runs to 17 residues. The V and J ends lost 3 bases and 1 base, in that order; junction bases with no gene match: 9. Germline CDR1 and CDR2: SEHNR and FQNEAQ (reference sequence). The CDR3 spells CASSFQDRGPINYGYTF. The CDR3 nucleotides are TGTGCCAGCAGCTTCCAGGACAGGGGCCCTATTAACTATGGCTACACCTTC.

This clone was picked up one time. The chain is built from TRBV3-1 (or the pseudogene TRBV3-2) and TRBJ2-7; 7 bases align to TRBD2. The CDR3 totals 14 residues. Germline V gene sequence: CDR1 LGHDT, CDR2 YNNKEL (reference sequence). V lost 4 bases to trimming and J lost 7 bases; unmatched junction nucleotides: 10. The CDR3 region is CASSRGGPEWEQYF. The CDR3 region has the DNA TGTGCCAGCAGCCGCGGGGGACCGGAATGGGAGCAGTACTTC.

This chain joins TRBV10-2 and TRBJ2-7, with a possible D match to TRBD2 (5 bases). V was cut by 3 bases and J by 0 bases, with 12 bases left in between. Germline lookup yields CDR1 WSHSY and CDR2 SAAADI. There are 15 residues in the CDR3. The CDR3 region has the DNA TGCGCCAGCAGTGAATGGCTAGGGAGCTCCTACGAGCAGTACTTC. Translating gives CASSEWLGSSYEQYF.

This rearrangement joins TRBV29-1 to TRBJ1-2; TRBD1 might be the D (6 bases). The V gene lost 4 bases and the J gene lost 4 bases, with 10 bases spanning the gap. CDR3 size: 12 residues. Per the germline V gene, CDR1 is SQVTM and CDR2 is ANQGSEA. CDR3 DNA: TGCAGCGTTGGGACAGAGTTCTATGGCTACACCTTC. It codes for CSVGTEFYGYTF.

The V and J genes are TRBV9 and TRBJ2-3; 10 bases agree with TRBD1. Per germline, CDR1 SGDLS and CDR2 YYNGEE. The CDR3 loop spans 17 amino acids. J was trimmed by 3 bases and V by 3 bases; bases with no gene match: 10. As DNA, the CDR3 is TGTGCCAGCAGCGCTGGGACAGGGGAACTAGGGACAGATACGCAGTATTTT. Its translation: CASSAGTGELGTDTQYF.

The chain has TRBV7-8 and TRBJ1-5; D uncertain. This CDR3 is 16 amino acids long. Germline CDR1 and CDR2: SGHVS and FQNEAQ. Trimming shortened V by 4 bases and J by 6 bases, and 19 bases separated the two germline ends. CDR3 residues: CASSSHGELRSQPQHF. The CDR3 nucleotides read TGTGCCAGCAGCTCCCACGGGGAGTTACGGAGTCAGCCCCAGCATTTT.

V is TRBV5-1 and J is TRBJ1-2; D uncertain. The CDR3 is 14 residues long. Trimming shortened V by 0 bases and J by 3 bases, and 9 bases separated the two germline ends. Germline assignment: CDR1 SGHRS and CDR2 YFSETQ. The CDR3 protein is CASSLVASDYGYTF. For the CDR3, the DNA is TGCGCCAGCAGCTTGGTAGCAAGCGACTATGGCTACACCTTC.